This note documents a single T cell receptor beta chain sequence. This specimen belongs to a study of control samples from healthy donors and cancer patients. V lost 5 bases and J lost 4; bases outside the gene matches: 10. The CDR3 has 15 residues. The V gene's germline CDR1 is LNHDA and CDR2 SQIVND (reference sequence). The protocol was immunoSEQ multiplex PCR, while the TCRdb copy is restricted to in-frame clones and leaves out a portion. The top ten hold about a quarter of the sample, which has around 48,000 clones, roughly 93% seen once. The TCR sequence derives from a woman between 45 and 65 years old with head and neck cancer. The sequencing sample was made of PBMCs. J is TRBJ2-7 and V is TRBV19; TRBD2 matches at 8 bases. The CDR3 spells CASSPGGTLTYEQYF. CDR3 coding DNA: TGTGCCAGTAGTCCGGGGGGGACCCTCACTTACGAGCAGTACTTC.